This T cell receptor beta chain appears in the sequencing data of a study of T cell repertoires in cytomegalovirus infection. General study results and limits: HLA-C-restricted, CMV-specific TCR beta clonotypes were dominant ex vivo.

One entry per CDR3 protein, called by TCRdb with MiXCR from the reads. Counted here are 200,000 to 300,000 distinct CDR3 sequences, approximately 9.1% occurring once; the ten biggest clones make up about 16%. The V segment lost 6 bases and the J segment 3 bases; nucleotides outside the gene matches: 4. Germline-derived CDR1 and CDR2 are ENHRY and SYGVKD. CDR3 size: 14 residues. The sample holds many counts of this clonotype. The antigen is undetermined. The rearrangement uses TRBV10-3 and TRBJ2-2; 7 bases match TRBD1. Sequencing input: PBMCs. The clonotype was recovered from a human donor in good health (CMV status not recorded). Some clones in this sample may be carry-over from other donors' samples. This CDR3 is CAIRPTGDTGELFF. DNA for the CDR3: TGTGCCATCAGGCCTACAGGGGACACCGGGGAGCTGTTTTTT.